Listed here are 15 T cell receptor beta chains from one sample, sequenced in a study of tumor-infiltrating lymphocytes in localized non-small cell lung cancer. TCRdb's copy holds only in-frame clones and misses some; the assay was immunoSEQ multiplex PCR. In the table there are 13,000 to 15,000 clones, 68% of which are singletons. Sequencing was performed on uninvolved lung tissue not adjacent to the tumor. These receptors were collected from a human donor with non-small cell lung cancer.

The chain has TRBV18 and TRBJ2-7; perhaps TRBD1 as D (7 bases). Germline assignment: CDR1 KGHSH and CDR2 LQKENI. The CDR3 covers 15 residues. The V end was cut by 5 bases, the J end by 0 bases, with 14 bases between. The chain's CDR3 is CASSAGQTSSYEQYF. In nucleotides, the CDR3 is TGTGCCAGCTCAGCGGGACAGACAAGCTCCTACGAGCAGTACTTC.

This chain uses TRBV4-3 with TRBJ2-7; D is possibly TRBD2 (5 bases). Trimming shortened V by 1 base and J by 3 bases, and 7 bases separated the two germline ends. The CDR3 has 13 residues. CDR1 and CDR2 from the germline V gene are LGHNA and YSLEER. CDR3: CASSQVGGYEQYF. CDR3 DNA sequence: TGCGCCAGCAGCCAAGTAGGAGGCTACGAGCAGTACTTC.

By share, this clone ranks as medium-sized. The chain couples TRBV7-2 to TRBJ1-1; 9 bases are shared with TRBD1. From germline, CDR1 is SGHTA and CDR2 FQGNSA. V gave up 2 bases and J gave up 1 base; unmatched junction bases: 2. This CDR3 spans 15 amino acids. The CDR3, as DNA: TGTGCCAGCAGCTTAACGACAGGGGGGAACACTGAAGCTTTCTTT. It specifies CASSLTTGGNTEAFF.

The V call is TRBV7-3, the J call TRBJ1-1; D is unresolved. The germline CDR1 and CDR2 sequences are SGHTA and FQGTGA. This CDR3 is built from 14 residues. The V end was cut by 2 bases, the J end by 4 bases, with 11 bases between. The CDR3 here is CASSLDLGSTEAFF. The CDR3 DNA follows: TGTGCCAGCAGCTTAGACTTGGGGAGCACTGAAGCTTTCTTT.

The V call is TRBV7-8, the J call TRBJ2-5; D ambiguous. Germline V gives CDR1 SGHVS, CDR2 FQNEAQ. The CDR3 has 14 amino acids. V was cut by 3 bases and J by 1 base, with 9 bases left in between. The CDR3 sequence: CASSFDPGQETQYF. The DNA for the CDR3 is TGTGCCAGCAGCTTTGATCCGGGCCAAGAGACCCAGTACTTC.

The rearrangement uses TRBV5-5 and TRBJ2-7; a possible D gene is TRBD2 (5 bases). V gave up 0 bases and J gave up 0 bases, with 10 bases separating them. Looked up from germline, CDR1 is SGHKS and CDR2 is YYEKEE (reference sequence). The CDR3 is made up of 15 amino acids. DNA for the CDR3: TGTGCCAGCAGCTTGGCGGGGTTATCCTCCTACGAGCAGTACTTC. Its translation is CASSLAGLSSYEQYF.

The chain uses TRBV7-9 and TRBJ2-5; D remains ambiguous. The V end was cut by 5 bases, the J end by 5 bases, with 9 bases between. CDR1 and CDR2 (germline): SEHNR, FQNEAQ (reference sequence). CDR3 length: 12 amino acids. CDR3 coding DNA: TGTGCCAGCAGCCTTACTGTTGAGACCCAGTACTTC. Protein product: CASSLTVETQYF.

About this clone itself: A junction boundary mismatches the germline segment, possibly from a read error. This sequence joins TRBV7-7 and TRBJ2-3; D perhaps matches TRBD1 (6 bases). CDR3 size: 14 residues. The germline gives CDR1 SSHAT, CDR2 FNYEAQ (reference sequence). In nucleotides, the CDR3 is TGTGCTAGCAGCTTAGACTCAGGGGTAGATACGCAGTATTTT. It codes for CASSLDSGVDTQYF.

The chain carries TRBV7-3 and TRBJ2-5; 7 bases line up with TRBD1. Germline loops: CDR1 SGHTA, CDR2 FQGTGA. The length of the CDR3 is 13 residues. The ends lost 5 bases at V and 5 bases at J; junction bases unmatched: 5. CDR3 protein: CASSRQGRETQYF. The CDR3, as DNA: TGTGCCAGCAGCCGACAGGGAAGGGAGACCCAGTACTTC.

The V call is TRBV29-1, the J call TRBJ2-5; 7 nucleotides align to TRBD1. The CDR3 has 12 residues. V was clipped by 6 bases and J by 2 bases; unmatched bases: 3. CDR1 and CDR2 from the germline V gene are SQVTM and ANQGSEA. The CDR3 spells CSVTGDQETQYF. For the CDR3, the DNA is TGCAGCGTAACAGGGGATCAAGAGACCCAGTACTTC.

DNA of the CDR3: TGTGCCAGCAGCGTAGTTCAACAGGGGGCCGGGGAGCTGTTTTTT. The encoded protein is CASSVVQQGAGELFF. The chain links TRBV9 to TRBJ2-2, with 8 bases matching TRBD1. Losses at the gene ends were 0 bases for V and 6 bases for J; bases not matched to a gene: 4. Germline assignment: CDR1 SGDLS and CDR2 YYNGEE. The CDR3 length is 15 residues.

This chain joins TRBV2 and TRBJ2-2; unclear D gene. Trimming removed 3 bases at V and 8 bases at J, with 4 bases between. This CDR3 has 11 amino acids. Looked up from germline, CDR1 is SNHLY and CDR2 is FYNNEI. This CDR3 is CASSEQGELFF. The CDR3 DNA is TGTGCCAGCAGTGAGCAGGGGGAGCTGTTTTTT.

The J gene is TRBJ2-3, the V gene TRBV4-2; D ambiguous. V was pared by 5 bases and J by 1 base, with 10 bases between. CDR1 is LGHNA, CDR2 YNFKEQ, per germline. This CDR3 is built from 14 residues. The CDR3 is CASSLDPGTDTQYF. Here the CDR3 DNA reads TGTGCCAGCAGCTTAGATCCGGGCACAGATACGCAGTATTTT.

The chain couples TRBV11-2 to TRBJ2-3, with 8 bases aligning to TRBD2. The V segment lost 2 bases and the J segment 5 bases; nucleotides outside the gene matches: 12. The CDR3 is 17 residues long. Germline values: CDR1 SGHAT, CDR2 FQNNGV. CDR3 bases: TGTGCCAGCAGCTTATTCGCTAGCGGGTACCCCGGAGATACGCAGTATTTT. Protein product: CASSLFASGYPGDTQYF. Together with reference TRBV11-2 and TRBJ2-3, the CDR3 gives the full variable domain: EAGVAQSPRYKIIEKRQSVAFWCNPISGHATLYWYQQILGQGPKLLIQFQNNGVVDDSQLPKDRFSAERLKGVDSTLKIQPAKLEDSAVYLCASSLFASGYPGDTQYFGPGTRLTVL.

The V gene is TRBV29-1, the J gene TRBJ2-6; possible D gene TRBD1, 5 bases. Trimming left V 5 bases short and J 2 bases short, with 10 bases between. CDR3 length equals 14 residues. Germline V gives CDR1 SQVTM, CDR2 ANQGSEA. The chain's CDR3 is CSVNQGAGANVLTF. The CDR3 bases are TGCAGCGTTAACCAGGGCGCTGGGGCCAACGTCCTGACTTTC.